Listed below are T cell receptor beta chains from one sample, sequenced in a study of breast tumors, draining lymph nodes, adjacent tissues. TCRdb reprocessed the multiplex PCR reads with MiXCR, giving one entry per CDR3 protein. The sample records under 15,000 distinct CDR3 sequences, 70% being singletons. The sequenced sample was tumor-adjacent breast tissue. These TCRs come from a female donor with breast cancer. Some clones in this sample may be carry-over from other donors' samples. Both conserved end residues are part of each CDR3. A D gene is named only where the DNA matches it firmly. Clone size is stated in some rows and not others, as once, few, many or a class when expanded.

-	TRBV20-1	TRBJ1-4	TRBD1	TGCAGTGCCTATTCGGGGACAGGGGGCCTCGGTAATGAAAAACTGTTTTTT	CSAYSGTGGLGNEKLFF
many	TRBV28	TRBJ1-5	-	TGTGCCAGCAGTTTGGGCGATTGGGGCAATCAGCCCCAGCATTTT	CASSLGDWGNQPQHF
many	TRBV2	TRBJ2-1	-	TGTGCCAGCAGTGAGGGCTACAATGAGCAGTTCTTC	CASSEGYNEQFF
medium-sized	TRBV6-4	TRBJ1-2	-	TGTGCCAGCTTCCGACAGGCCTACGATGGCTACACCTTC	CASFRQAYDGYTF
once	TRBV5-6	TRBJ2-2	TRBD1	TGTGCCAGCAGCCCAGGGGGCCCTAGGGCGGGGAACACCGGGGAGCTGTTTTTT	CASSPGGPRAGNTGELFF
-	TRBV12-3/TRBV12-4	TRBJ1-2	-	TGTGCCAGCGAGGAACAGGGATTAGAGGGCTACACCTTC	CASEEQGLEGYTF
-	TRBV6-5	TRBJ1-4	TRBD1	TGTGCCAGCAGTTACGGGACAGGGGGTAATGAAAAACTGTTTTTT	CASSYGTGGNEKLFF
once	TRBV4-2	TRBJ1-6	-	TGTGCCAGCAGCCAACACCCAGGGGAGAGCTCCTATAATTCACCCCTCCACTTT	CASSQHPGESSYNSPLHF
many	TRBV3-1	TRBJ1-5	-	TGTGCCAGCAGCCAAGATGAGGGACGGCCTAGCAATCAGCCCCAGCATTTT	CASSQDEGRPSNQPQHF
-	TRBV7-9	TRBJ1-2	TRBD1	TGTGCCAGCAGCGAACAGGGGGCTTTTAACTATGGCTACACCTTC	CASSEQGAFNYGYTF
-	TRBV27	TRBJ1-6	-	TGTGCCAGCAGGGACAGCTCCTATAATTCACCCCTCCACTTT	CASRDSSYNSPLHF
once	TRBV20-1	TRBJ1-4	-	TGCAGTGCTAGAGTAGGAGGGGCAACCTCCGAAAAACTGTTTTTT	CSARVGGATSEKLFF
-	TRBV2	TRBJ1-6	TRBD1	TGTGCCAGCAGTGGACAGGGTTTTAATTCACCCCTCCACTTT	CASSGQGFNSPLHF
-	TRBV5-6	TRBJ2-7	-	TGTGCCAGCAGCTACACAGGGTACGGGTTTACCTACGAGCAGTACTTC	CASSYTGYGFTYEQYF
-	TRBV30	TRBJ2-2	TRBD2	TGTGCCTGGACTAGACTAGCGGGAGAGTACACCGGGGAGCTGTTTTTT	CAWTRLAGEYTGELFF
-	TRBV4-1	TRBJ2-7	TRBD1	TGCGCCAGCAGCCAAGATCCGAGGACAGGACTCTACGAGCAGTACTTC	CASSQDPRTGLYEQYF
-	TRBV5-1	TRBJ2-3	TRBD2	TGCGCCAGCAGCACCGGACTAGCGGGGGATTTAGATACGCAGTATTTT	CASSTGLAGDLDTQYF
-	TRBV5-4	TRBJ1-6	-	TGTGCCAGCAGCTTGGAGAGGTATTCACCCCTCCACTTT	CASSLERYSPLHF
many	TRBV6-6	TRBJ2-7	TRBD1	TGTGCCAGCAGTGACTCCGGGACAGGGGGCTACGAGCAGTACTTC	CASSDSGTGGYEQYF
once	TRBV18	TRBJ2-5	-	TGTGCCAGCTCAAGCCGGGACTTCCAAGAGACCCAGTACTTC	CASSSRDFQETQYF
-	TRBV7-9	TRBJ2-5	TRBD1	TGTGCCAGCAGCTTAACCCGGCAGGGGGCAAAGACCCAGTACTTC	CASSLTRQGAKTQYF
-	TRBV30	TRBJ2-7	-	TGTGCCTGGAGTTATTGGGACACCTACGAGCAGTACTTC	CAWSYWDTYEQYF
once	TRBV11-3	TRBJ2-1	-	TGTGCCAGCAGCTTGTGGGGGAGCTCCTACAATGAGCAGTTCTTC	CASSLWGSSYNEQFF
-	TRBV4-1	TRBJ1-3	-	TGCGCCAGCAGCCAAGGGCAGGGAGAAGCTGGAAACACCATATATTTT	CASSQGQGEAGNTIYF
-	TRBV12-3/TRBV12-4	TRBJ2-3	-	TGTGCCAGCAGTAAGAGCGGGACAGATACGCAGTATTTT	CASSKSGTDTQYF
many	TRBV15	TRBJ2-5	-	TGTGCCACCAGCAGGGGCCTTGCGGAGTACCAAGAGACCCAGTACTTC	CATSRGLAEYQETQYF
medium-sized	TRBV7-6	TRBJ2-1	TRBD2	TGTGCCAGCAGCTTGGGATACGGGAGGGGAGATGAGCAGTTCTTC	CASSLGYGRGDEQFF
-	TRBV20-1	TRBJ2-7	-	TGCAGTGCTAGTCGGGCTAGCGCTACCTACGAGCAGTACTTC	CSASRASATYEQYF
-	TRBV9	TRBJ1-6	-	TGTGCCAGCAGCGTAGGGCAGGGAAGGAATTCACCCCTCCACTTT	CASSVGQGRNSPLHF
-	TRBV2	TRBJ2-7	-	TGTGCCAGCAGTCCGTCGCGCGCGCGCTCCTACGAGCAGTACTTC	CASSPSRARSYEQYF
-	TRBV11-2	TRBJ2-2	TRBD2	TGTGCCAGCAGCTTAGGACCTAGCGGGAGCAGGACCGGGGAGCTGTTTTTT	CASSLGPSGSRTGELFF
-	TRBV20-1	TRBJ2-1	-	TGCAGTGCTAGACCCCCCTCCAGCGCGGGATTGACCAATGAGCAGTTCTTC	CSARPPSSAGLTNEQFF
-	TRBV6-5	TRBJ1-2	-	TGTGCCAGCAGTTACCGGAGACAGGACTATGGCTACACCTTC	CASSYRRQDYGYTF
once	TRBV2	TRBJ2-2	TRBD2	TGTGCCAGCACCTTTAGCGGGAGGGAATCGAACACCGGGGAGCTGTTTTTT	CASTFSGRESNTGELFF
-	TRBV20-1	TRBJ1-5	-	TGCAGTGCTGTCAGGGGTGGTCAGCCCCAGCATTTT	CSAVRGGQPQHF
-	TRBV20-1	TRBJ2-3	TRBD1	TGCAGTGCTAGCGGGACAGGGACAGATACGCAGTATTTT	CSASGTGTDTQYF
-	TRBV20-1	TRBJ2-7	-	TGCAGTGCTAGTGGTCCTACGGTCTACGAGCAGTACTTC	CSASGPTVYEQYF
-	TRBV7-2	TRBJ1-5	TRBD1	TGTGCCAGCAGCCGGACAGGGCTGGATCAGCCCCAGCATTTT	CASSRTGLDQPQHF
-	TRBV6-6	TRBJ1-2	-	TGTGCCAGCACCCGACAGAACTATAGCTACACCTTC	CASTRQNYSYTF
-	TRBV2	TRBJ2-2	-	TGTGCCAGCAGTCTCGGAGGGAACACCGGGGAGCTGTTTTTT	CASSLGGNTGELFF
-	TRBV20-1	TRBJ2-3	-	TGCAGTGCTACAGTAAGGGGGGGCACAGATACGCAGTATTTT	CSATVRGGTDTQYF